This T cell receptor beta chain emerged from a study of beta chain features in type 1 diabetes. In germline, CDR1 is MGHRA, CDR2 YSYEKL. This CDR3 contains 16 residues. The authors reverse transcribed all of the isolated RNA, so sequencing captured expressed TCRB transcripts. The method was immunoSEQ multiplex PCR; TCRdb's version includes in-frame clones alone and lacks a portion of them. Here the sample spans 130,000 to 150,000 clones, about 9.2% being singletons. A remark on this clone: The germline gene is not matched at one end of the junction; a read error may be the cause.

This rearrangement joins TRBV4-1 to TRBJ2-5, with TRBD2 matching over 11 bases. Sequencing was carried out using central memory CD4+ T cells from blood. The clonotype comes from a man aged 18 to 29 in good health. The CDR3 nucleotides read TGTGCCAGCAGCCAAGCGGGACTAGCGGAGCAAGAGACCCAGTACTTC. Its translation: CASSQAGLAEQETQYF.